Detailed here is one TCR beta chain. Its antigen is currently unknown. The data are from a study of shared clonotypes between healthy human individuals. General study points: Specimens sampled were limited to blood, with tissue repertoires likely differing. Clonotypes which were not shared had lower generation probabilities than clonotypes that all four donors shared. Memory subsets generally showed lower estimated richness than naive subsets.

The method was immunoSEQ multiplex PCR; TCRdb's version includes in-frame clones alone and lacks a portion of them. The data contain 650,000 to 750,000 clones, about 78% of them singletons. Unmatched junction bases numbered 6, after V lost 0 bases and J lost 1 base. The CDR3 length is 20 residues. Germline V gene data show CDR1 as LNHDA and CDR2 as SQIVND (reference sequence). The receptor comes from a woman under 40 in good health. The chain recombines TRBV19 with TRBJ2-4; TRBD2 matches at 16 bases. The specimen sequenced was memory CD4+ T cells sorted from blood. Subset in this sample: CD45RA-negative fraction. CDR3: CASSIEGTSGRAGAKNIQYF. CDR3 DNA sequence: TGTGCCAGTAGTATAGAGGGGACTAGCGGGAGGGCGGGGGCCAAAAACATTCAGTACTTC.